The rows below give T cell receptor beta chains drawn from one sample of a study of T cell responses to AZD1222 COVID-19 vaccine. Profiled with immunoSEQ multiplex PCR; TCRdb holds only in-frame clones, not every one. The table includes about 150,000 clones, roughly 90% detected once. Sequenced material: peripheral blood, taken on day 0 of AZD1222 vaccination. Every receptor here comes from an adult in good health. The CDR3 runs from the conserved cysteine through the conserved F or W. The D gene is left open where the match is weak. Clone size is given for some rows only: seen once, a few or many times, or a class if the clone is expanded.

size | J | D | V | CDR3 | DNA
. | TRBJ2-5 | TRBD1 | TRBV5-1 | CASRAPHRGPGQETQYF | TGCGCCAGCAGGGCCCCCCACAGGGGGCCTGGCCAGGAGACCCAGTACTTC
. | TRBJ1-3 | . | TRBV27 | CASSSGVPSGNTIYF | TGTGCCAGCAGTTCGGGGGTCCCCTCTGGAAACACCATATATTTT
. | TRBJ1-2 | . | TRBV3-1/TRBV3-2 | CASRPGGYYGYTF | TGTGCCAGCAGACCGGGAGGCTACTATGGCTACACCTTC
. | TRBJ1-4 | . | TRBV4-1 | CASSQGSAGTMEKLFF | TGCGCCAGCAGCCAAGGAAGTGCAGGGACGATGGAAAAACTGTTTTTT
. | TRBJ2-7 | TRBD1 | TRBV7-8 | CASSLRGRDEQYF | TGTGCCAGCAGCTTAAGGGGGCGGGACGAGCAGTACTTC
. | TRBJ2-7 | TRBD1 | TRBV19 | CASSKTGGLYEQYF | TGTGCCAGTAGCAAGACAGGGGGCCTCTACGAGCAGTACTTC
. | TRBJ1-2 | . | TRBV7-2 | CASSLGGSNYGYTF | TGTGCCAGCAGCTTAGGGGGGTCAAACTATGGCTACACCTTC
. | TRBJ2-5 | TRBD1 | TRBV20-1 | CSVDRGETQYF | TGCAGTGTTGACAGGGGAGAGACCCAGTACTTC
. | TRBJ1-1 | . | TRBV11-1 | CASSLDTVLNTEAFF | TGTGCCAGCAGCTTAGACACAGTTTTGAACACTGAAGCTTTCTTT
once | TRBJ2-7 | . | TRBV7-9 | CASSRLDRDYEQYF | TGTGCCAGCAGCCGCTTGGACCGAGACTACGAGCAGTACTTC
. | TRBJ2-7 | TRBD2 | TRBV6-5 | CASRASGGKKYF | TGTGCCAGCAGGGCTAGCGGGGGGAAGAAGTACTTC
. | TRBJ2-5 | . | TRBV5-6 | CASSLAEIQETQYF | TGTGCCAGCAGCTTAGCTGAAATCCAAGAGACCCAGTACTTC
. | TRBJ2-2 | . | TRBV5-5 | CASSLAVTAANTGELFF | TGTGCCAGCAGCTTGGCCGTCACAGCCGCGAACACCGGGGAGCTGTTTTTT
. | TRBJ1-1 | . | TRBV6-5 | CASSPGLGRSTEAFF | TGTGCCAGCAGTCCCGGACTGGGGAGGAGCACTGAAGCTTTCTTT
. | TRBJ2-7 | . | TRBV6-1 | CASSEVWSPGYEQYF | TGTGCCAGCAGTGAAGTATGGTCCCCGGGCTACGAGCAGTACTTC
. | TRBJ2-7 | TRBD2 | TRBV10-2 | CATLLAGAYEQYF | TGCGCCACTCTCTTAGCGGGGGCCTACGAGCAGTACTTC
. | TRBJ1-1 | . | TRBV6-5 | CASSPSGTVNTEAFF | TGTGCCAGCAGTCCCTCAGGGACGGTGAACACTGAAGCTTTCTTT
once | TRBJ2-3 | . | TRBV4-3 | CASSQIAAADTQYF | TGCGCCAGCAGCCAAATAGCTGCCGCAGATACGCAGTATTTT
. | TRBJ2-2 | . | TRBV18 | CASSPANTGELFF | TGTGCCAGCTCACCGGCGAACACCGGGGAGCTGTTTTTT
. | TRBJ2-2 | . | TRBV7-2 | CASKGRANTGELFF | TGTGCCAGCAAGGGGCGGGCGAACACCGGGGAGCTGTTTTTT
. | TRBJ2-7 | TRBD1 | TRBV3-1/TRBV3-2 | CASTPTAGQGAYEQYF | TGTGCCAGCACCCCTACGGCGGGACAGGGGGCATACGAGCAGTACTTC
. | TRBJ2-3 | . | TRBV11-2 | CASSLHPGSLTDTQYF | TGTGCCAGCAGCCTACACCCAGGGTCCCTCACAGATACGCAGTATTTT
few | TRBJ1-2 | TRBD1 | TRBV7-2 | CASSPRTGAYGYTF | TGTGCCAGCAGCCCTAGGACAGGGGCATATGGCTACACCTTC
few | TRBJ1-2 | . | TRBV4-3 | CASSQDLGQRYGYTF | TGCGCCAGCAGCCAAGATCTCGGACAAAGATATGGCTACACCTTC
. | TRBJ1-4 | . | TRBV10-1 | CASRWFGKLFF | TGCGCCAGCAGATGGTTTGGAAAACTGTTTTTT
. | TRBJ1-6 | . | TRBV3-1/TRBV3-2 | CASSQDGTVNSPLHF | TGTGCCAGCAGCCAAGATGGGACTGTTAATTCACCCCTCCACTTT
. | TRBJ1-5 | . | TRBV5-1 | CASSLRAGDQPQHF | TGCGCCAGCAGCTTAAGAGCTGGGGATCAGCCCCAGCATTTT
once | TRBJ2-1 | TRBD2 | TRBV19 | CASSIRPSGGSNEQFF | TGTGCCAGTAGTATTCGGCCTAGCGGGGGCTCTAATGAGCAGTTCTTC
. | TRBJ2-2 | . | TRBV6-5 | CASRNGPGELFF | TGTGCCAGCAGAAACGGTCCCGGGGAGCTGTTTTTT
. | TRBJ2-1 | . | TRBV9 | CASTPPGGLYNEQFF | TGTGCCAGCACCCCCCCGGGGGGCCTTTACAATGAGCAGTTCTTC
. | TRBJ1-2 | TRBD1 | TRBV29-1 | CSGRTGDTNYGYTF | TGCAGCGGCCGGACAGGGGACACTAACTATGGCTACACCTTC
. | TRBJ2-1 | . | TRBV4-3 | CASSQGGLSREQFF | TGCGCCAGCAGCCAAGGGGGACTGTCACGGGAGCAGTTCTTC
. | TRBJ1-2 | . | TRBV5-6 | CASSLGGVDYGYTF | TGTGCCAGCAGCTTGGGAGGGGTGGACTATGGCTACACCTTC
. | TRBJ2-5 | TRBD2 | TRBV3-1/TRBV3-2 | CASSSGTIGTQYF | TGTGCCAGCAGCTCCGGGACTATCGGGACCCAGTACTTC
once | TRBJ1-2 | . | TRBV3-1/TRBV3-2 | CASSRAQGNYGYTF | TGTGCCAGCAGCCGAGCACAGGGTAACTATGGCTACACCTTC
. | TRBJ2-3 | TRBD2 | TRBV5-1 | CASSFRGESTDTQYF | TGCGCCAGCAGCTTCCGGGGGGAGAGCACAGATACGCAGTATTTT
few | TRBJ2-7 | . | TRBV20-1 | CSARREVQYF | TGCAGTGCTAGAAGAGAGGTGCAGTACTTC
. | TRBJ1-3 | . | TRBV6-5 | CASSRQLSGNTIYF | TGTGCCAGCAGTCGACAGCTTTCTGGAAACACCATATATTTT
. | TRBJ1-5 | . | TRBV6-4 | CASSPRTAYSNQPQHF | TGTGCCAGCAGCCCAAGGACAGCCTATAGCAATCAGCCCCAGCATTTT
. | TRBJ1-2 | . | TRBV9 | CASSGLSGQNYGYTF | TGTGCCAGCAGCGGCTTGAGTGGGCAGAACTATGGCTACACCTTC
. | TRBJ1-5 | TRBD1 | TRBV12-5 | CASGPGQGNSNQPQHF | TGTGCTAGTGGCCCTGGACAGGGGAATAGCAATCAGCCCCAGCATTTT
. | TRBJ1-2 | . | TRBV3-1/TRBV3-2 | CASSLTGTDYGYTF | TGTGCCAGCAGCCTGACCGGGACCGACTATGGCTACACCTTC
. | TRBJ1-2 | . | TRBV7-9 | CASSLEVVGARGYTF | TGTGCCAGCAGCTTAGAAGTGGTGGGGGCGCGTGGCTACACCTTC
. | TRBJ2-7 | TRBD1 | TRBV18 | CASSLGTGGYEQYF | TGTGCCAGCTCACTAGGGACAGGGGGTTACGAGCAGTACTTC
once | TRBJ1-2 | . | TRBV3-1/TRBV3-2 | CASSQRRVGDGYTF | TGTGCCAGCAGCCAACGCAGGGTCGGCGATGGCTACACCTTC
. | TRBJ2-7 | . | TRBV9 | CASSVGDHYEQYF | TGTGCCAGCAGCGTCGGGGACCACTACGAGCAGTACTTC
. | TRBJ1-2 | . | TRBV6-2/TRBV6-3 | CASSYATSNYGYTF | TGTGCCAGCAGTTACGCCACCTCTAACTATGGCTACACCTTC
. | TRBJ2-1 | . | TRBV7-8 | CASSSPSDPYSSYNEQFF | TGTGCCAGCAGCTCTCCATCTGACCCCTACTCTTCCTACAATGAGCAGTTCTTC
. | TRBJ1-2 | . | TRBV28 | CASSLQGFYGYTF | TGTGCCAGCAGCCTGCAGGGATTCTATGGCTACACCTTC
. | TRBJ2-7 | . | TRBV7-9 | CASSRTPYEQYF | TGTGCCAGCAGCCGGACTCCTTACGAGCAGTACTTC
. | TRBJ2-5 | TRBD1 | TRBV4-3 | CASSQASTGGFETQYF | TGCGCCAGCAGCCAAGCGTCAACAGGGGGCTTCGAGACCCAGTACTTC
. | TRBJ1-2 | . | TRBV9 | CASSVEGSGRYGYTF | TGTGCCAGCAGCGTAGAGGGGAGCGGGCGCTATGGCTACACCTTC
. | TRBJ2-7 | . | TRBV15 | CATSRDRQAIYEQYF | TGTGCCACCAGCAGAGATAGACAGGCTATCTACGAGCAGTACTTC